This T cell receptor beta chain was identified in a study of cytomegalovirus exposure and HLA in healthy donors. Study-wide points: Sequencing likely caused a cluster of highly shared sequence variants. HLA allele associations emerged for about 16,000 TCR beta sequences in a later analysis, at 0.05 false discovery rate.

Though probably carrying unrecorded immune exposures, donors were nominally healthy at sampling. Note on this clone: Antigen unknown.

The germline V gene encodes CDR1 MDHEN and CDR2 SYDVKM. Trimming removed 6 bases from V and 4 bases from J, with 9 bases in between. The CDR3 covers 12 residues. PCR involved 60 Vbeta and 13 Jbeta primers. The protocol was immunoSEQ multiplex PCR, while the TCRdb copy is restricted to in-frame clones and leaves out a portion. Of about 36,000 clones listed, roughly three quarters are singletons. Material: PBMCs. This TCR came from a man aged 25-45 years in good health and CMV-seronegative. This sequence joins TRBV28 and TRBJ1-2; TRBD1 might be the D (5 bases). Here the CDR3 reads CASRNQGYGYTF. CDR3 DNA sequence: TGTGCCAGCAGGAATCAGGGCTATGGCTACACCTTC.